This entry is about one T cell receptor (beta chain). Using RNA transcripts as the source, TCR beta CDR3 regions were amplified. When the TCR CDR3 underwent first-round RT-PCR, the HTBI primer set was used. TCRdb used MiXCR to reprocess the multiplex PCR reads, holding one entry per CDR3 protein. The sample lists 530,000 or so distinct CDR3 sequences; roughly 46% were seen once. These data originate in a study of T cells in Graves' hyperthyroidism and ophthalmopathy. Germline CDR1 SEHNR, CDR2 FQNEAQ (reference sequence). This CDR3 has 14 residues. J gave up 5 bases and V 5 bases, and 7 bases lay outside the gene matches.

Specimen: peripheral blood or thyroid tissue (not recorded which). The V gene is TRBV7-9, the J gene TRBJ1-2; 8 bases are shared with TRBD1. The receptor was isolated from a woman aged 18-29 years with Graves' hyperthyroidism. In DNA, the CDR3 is TGTGCCAGCAGCGTAGGAGGACAGGGTTATGGCTACACCTTC. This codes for CASSVGGQGYGYTF.